The clone carrying this T cell receptor beta chain has just one count. This entry belongs to a study of blood T cell repertoires in COVID-19. For the study at large: COVID-19 samples from acute and convalescent phases originated in the United States, Italy and Spain. The cDNA or gDNA used as material had been derived from T cells, B-cell-depleted T cells, or PBMCs.

Methods used by the authors: Amplification of reference gene primers provided the estimated nucleated cell counts. The repertoire was sequenced with immunoSEQ multiplex PCR; TCRdb's copy has only in-frame clones and lacks some. V and J calls and clone size are as listed in that table; D and trimming were resolved from the DNA. The sample carries around 250,000 clones, around nine tenths recorded once. The CDR3 runs to 15 residues. Germline trimming cut 6 bases from V and 0 bases from J; bases unmatched to any gene: 7. Germline lookup yields CDR1 KGHDR and CDR2 SFDVKD. Participants' own reports of clinical history determined their cohort assignment.

The clonotype comes from a woman in her fifties or sixties who had recovered from COVID-19. The source material was PBMCs or T cells enriched from blood (not recorded which). This rearrangement joins TRBV24-1 to TRBJ2-7; 7 bases are shared with TRBD1. The CDR3 reads CATSPTRGSSYEQYF. The DNA of the CDR3 is TGTGCCACCAGTCCCACCAGGGGGAGCTCCTACGAGCAGTACTTC.